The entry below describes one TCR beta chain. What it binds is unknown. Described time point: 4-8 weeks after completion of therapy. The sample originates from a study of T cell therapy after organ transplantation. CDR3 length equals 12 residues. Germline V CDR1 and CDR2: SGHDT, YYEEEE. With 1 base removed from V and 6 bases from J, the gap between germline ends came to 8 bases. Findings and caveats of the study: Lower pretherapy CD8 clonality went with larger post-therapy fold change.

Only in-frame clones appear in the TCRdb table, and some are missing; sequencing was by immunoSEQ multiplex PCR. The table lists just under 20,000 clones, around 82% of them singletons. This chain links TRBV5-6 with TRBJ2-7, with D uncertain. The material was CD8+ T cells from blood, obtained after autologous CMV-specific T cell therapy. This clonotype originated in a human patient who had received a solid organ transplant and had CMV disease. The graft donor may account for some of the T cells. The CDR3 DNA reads TGTGCCAGCAGCTTGAACGGGCCCGAGCAGTACTTC. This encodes CASSLNGPEQYF.